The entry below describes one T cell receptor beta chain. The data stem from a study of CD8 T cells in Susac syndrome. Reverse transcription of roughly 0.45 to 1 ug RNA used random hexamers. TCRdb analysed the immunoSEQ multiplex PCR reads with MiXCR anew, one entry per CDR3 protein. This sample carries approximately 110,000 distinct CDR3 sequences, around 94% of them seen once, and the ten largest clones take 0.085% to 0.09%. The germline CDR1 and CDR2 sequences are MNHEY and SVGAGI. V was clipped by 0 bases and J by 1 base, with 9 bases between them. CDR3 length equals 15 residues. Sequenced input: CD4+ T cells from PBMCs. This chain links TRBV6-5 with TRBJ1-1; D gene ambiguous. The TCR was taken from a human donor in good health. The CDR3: CASSYSSVPNTEAFF. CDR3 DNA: TGTGCCAGCAGTTACTCCAGCGTACCGAACACTGAAGCTTTCTTT.